One and the same sample provided the 30 T cell receptor beta chains below, sequenced in a study of cytomegalovirus exposure and HLA in healthy donors listed by TCRdb under 2017. Receptor amplification or capture employed the immunoSEQ multiplex PCR assay. For the multiplex PCR, a mixture combining 60 forward primers for TCR Vbeta segments and 13 reverse primers for TCR Jbeta segments was used. As stored in TCRdb, this immuneACCESS dataset retains in-frame rearrangements with V and J assigned. A fraction of the clones does not appear; measured against another copy, unresolved V genes explain less than half of the discrepancy, and the remainder lacks a known reason. The table for this sample lists some 160,000 clones; 70% to 85% of them were counted only once. The ten largest clones add up to around 2.2% of the sample. Sequencing was done on a sample of PBMCs. All receptors derive from a man in his forties or fifties in good health and CMV-seropositive.

This clone showed up just a few times. The V gene is TRBV6-5, the J gene TRBJ2-3; 8 bases match TRBD1. The CDR3 sequence is 13 residues long. Germline lookup yields CDR1 MNHEY and CDR2 SVGAGI. The V segment lost 10 bases and the J segment 4 bases; nucleotides outside the gene matches: 7. The DNA of the CDR3 is TGTGCCACTCAGGGGGCGCGGTCAGATACGCAGTATTTT. Residues: CATQGARSDTQYF.

The rearrangement uses TRBV7-9 and TRBJ2-7, with D unresolved. V was trimmed by 6 bases and J by 5 bases, leaving 17 bases between them. There are 14 residues in the CDR3. Germline V gives CDR1 SEHNR, CDR2 FQNEAQ (reference sequence). Here the CDR3 reads CASRVPGPPDEQYF. The DNA of the CDR3 is TGTGCCAGCAGAGTGCCAGGCCCCCCGGACGAGCAGTACTTC.

This clone turned up a few times. This rearrangement joins TRBV7-3 to TRBJ2-1; TRBD2 agrees at 13 bases. The trim removed 6 bases at V and 2 bases at J, leaving 1 base unmatched. The CDR3 spans 15 residues. CDR1 is SGHTA and CDR2 is FQGTGA in the germline V gene. The CDR3 loop is CASRGTSGAYNEQFF. The CDR3 coding sequence is TGTGCCAGCAGAGGGACTAGCGGGGCCTACAATGAGCAGTTCTTC.

This clone was found once. This rearrangement joins TRBV6-1 to TRBJ2-7; D gene uncertain. Germline V CDR1 and CDR2: MNHNS, SASEGT. Trimming pared 3 bases from V and 4 bases from J, leaving 4 bases between. The CDR3 is made up of 11 amino acids. The CDR3 DNA reads as TGTGCCAGCAGTGATGCGTACGAGCAGTACTTC. Translation gives CASSDAYEQYF.

The chain recombines TRBV5-1 with TRBJ1-2; TRBD1 matches 7 bases. V dropped 0 bases and J dropped 4; count of bases not matched to a gene: 3. Per germline, CDR1 SGHRS and CDR2 YFSETQ. The CDR3 is 14 amino acids. CDR3 sequence reads: CASSLGQGVYGYTF. The CDR3 bases are TGCGCCAGCAGCTTGGGTCAGGGGGTCTATGGCTACACCTTC.

The gene calls are TRBV6-1 and TRBJ2-7; the D is unclear. Germline V gene lookup returns CDR1 MNHNS and CDR2 SASEGT. The CDR3 spans 14 residues. V was clipped by 9 bases and J by 5 bases, with 20 bases between them. The CDR3: CASLFSTSIDEQYF. The CDR3 DNA reads as TGTGCCAGTCTCTTCTCAACGTCGATAGACGAGCAGTACTTC.

This sequence joins TRBV15 and TRBJ1-1; tentatively, D is TRBD1 (5 bases). This CDR3 region has 15 residues. The germline V and J ends were trimmed by 1 base and 1 base, with 10 bases remaining between them. Germline V gene data show CDR1 as LNHNV and CDR2 as YYDKDF (reference sequence). The CDR3 is CATSRVGTANTEAFF. In DNA form, the CDR3 reads TGTGCCACCAGCAGAGTGGGGACTGCGAACACTGAAGCTTTCTTT.

The CDR3 DNA reads TGCGCCAGCAGCTTGGCACCGGGGGGTAGCACAGATACGCAGTATTTT. Amino acids: CASSLAPGGSTDTQYF. The chain links TRBV5-1 to TRBJ2-3, with 7 bases that match TRBD2. This CDR3 spans 16 amino acids. Germline CDR1 and CDR2: SGHRS and YFSETQ. Trimming cost V 0 bases and J 0 bases; bases outside gene matches: 4.

The chain carries TRBV30 and TRBJ1-6; 8 bases are shared with TRBD1. The CDR3 has 16 residues. Germline values: CDR1 GTSNPN, CDR2 SVGIG (reference sequence). With 0 bases clipped from V and 5 bases from J, the junction kept 6 bases outside the gene matches. This CDR3 is CAWSVPDRADNSPLHF. The CDR3 DNA is TGTGCCTGGAGTGTCCCGGACAGGGCCGATAATTCACCCCTCCACTTT.

V is TRBV6-5 and J is TRBJ2-7; 7 bases are shared with TRBD1. V shed 6 bases and J 3 bases; nucleotides not matched to a gene: 8. CDR1 is MNHEY, CDR2 SVGAGI, per germline. The CDR3 consists of 14 residues. CDR3 sequence (DNA): TGTGCCAGCAGCCGAGGACAGGCCGGCTACGAGCAGTACTTC. It encodes CASSRGQAGYEQYF.

This chain links TRBV5-4 with TRBJ1-3; TRBD1 agrees at 9 bases. This CDR3 comprises 14 residues. The V gene's germline CDR1 is SGHNT and CDR2 YYREEE (reference sequence). The V segment lost 4 bases and the J segment 7 bases; nucleotides outside the gene matches: 6. CDR3 bases: TGTGCCAGCAGCCTACAGGGGGCAGTGAACACCATATATTTT. Protein product: CASSLQGAVNTIYF.

With respect to this clone: Other DNA sequences in the same sample also yield this CDR3. The gene calls are TRBV9 and TRBJ2-7, with TRBD2 matching 12 bases. The CDR3 extends over 15 amino acids. Trimming cost V 0 bases and J 2 bases; bases outside gene matches: 0. The V gene's germline CDR1 is SGDLS and CDR2 YYNGEE. The CDR3 sequence is CASSVGLAGAYEQYF. As DNA, the CDR3 is TGTGCCAGCAGCGTAGGACTAGCGGGGGCCTACGAGCAGTACTTC.

The chain recombines TRBV19 with TRBJ1-2, with 7 bases lining up with TRBD1. Germline CDR1 is LNHDA and CDR2 is SQIVND (reference sequence). The CDR3 consists of 16 residues. Trimming removed 0 bases from V and 0 bases from J; junction bases left unmatched: 4. The CDR3 DNA sequence: TGTGCCAGTAGTATAGAGGGGGACAGACCTAACTATGGCTACACCTTC. Its translation is CASSIEGDRPNYGYTF.

The chain carries TRBV7-9 and TRBJ1-3, with TRBD1 matching over 9 bases. With V trimmed by 6 bases and J by 1 base, 13 bases remained unmatched. This CDR3 is 18 amino acids long. Germline V gives CDR1 SEHNR, CDR2 FQNEAQ (reference sequence). As DNA, the CDR3 is TGTGCCAGCAGGGATCAAGGAACAGGGGGCGCGTCTGGAAACACCATATATTTT. As protein: CASRDQGTGGASGNTIYF. The whole variable domain, filled in from reference TRBV7-9 and TRBJ1-3, reads DTGVSQNPRHKITKRGQNVTFRCDPISEHNRLYWYRQTLGQGPEFLTYFQNEAQLEKSRLLSDRFSAERPKGSFSTLEIQRTEQGDSAMYLCASRDQGTGGASGNTIYFGEGSWLTVV.

This chain links TRBV18 with TRBJ1-2; no firm D call. Trimming pared 4 bases from V and 5 bases from J, leaving 8 bases between. Germline V gene data show CDR1 as KGHSH and CDR2 as LQKENI. The CDR3 runs to 12 residues. The CDR3 here is CASSQNQYGYTF. The CDR3 nucleotides read TGTGCCAGCTCACAAAACCAGTATGGCTACACCTTC. Full variable domain (outside the CDR3, taken from reference TRBV18 and TRBJ1-2): NAGVMQNPRHLVRRRGQEARLRCSPMKGHSHVYWYRQLPEEGLKFMVYLQKENIIDESGMPKERFSAEFPKEGPSILRIQQVVRGDSAAYFCASSQNQYGYTFGSGTRLTVV.

The rearrangement joins TRBV27 to TRBJ1-5; D gene ambiguous. Germline CDR1 and CDR2: MNHEY and SMNVEV (reference sequence). The CDR3 is 15 amino acids. The V end was cut by 1 base, the J end by 0 bases, with 7 bases between. The DNA for the CDR3 is TGTGCCAGCAGTTTATGGAGCGGTAGCAATCAGCCCCAGCATTTT. Its protein is CASSLWSGSNQPQHF.

The chain employs TRBV29-1 and TRBJ2-7, with unresolved D. The V gene lost 4 bases and the J gene lost 1 base, with 14 bases spanning the gap. Germline V gene sequence: CDR1 SQVTM, CDR2 ANQGSEA. The CDR3 covers 14 residues. CDR3 DNA sequence: TGCAGCGTTGCAACCGCCGAGGAATCCTACGAGCAGTACTTC. It is translated as CSVATAEESYEQYF.

The rearrangement links TRBV10-3 to TRBJ1-1, with a possible D match to TRBD1 (6 bases). From germline, CDR1 is ENHRY and CDR2 SYGVKD. CDR3 length equals 14 residues. V lost 0 bases, J lost 8 bases, and 13 bases lay in between. The CDR3 is CAISESNDRSEAFF. The CDR3 DNA follows: TGTGCCATCAGTGAGTCAAACGACAGGTCCGAAGCTTTCTTT.

This chain joins TRBV7-9 and TRBJ1-1; the D is unclear. This CDR3 contains 12 residues. V was shortened by 7 bases and J by 5 bases, with 11 bases between the two germline ends. Germline V gene lookup returns CDR1 SEHNR and CDR2 FQNEAQ (reference sequence). CDR3 loop: CASNPDGTEAFF. The CDR3 DNA reads TGTGCCAGCAACCCAGATGGTACTGAAGCTTTCTTT.

This chain links TRBV2 with TRBJ2-7, with 14 positions matching TRBD2. Germline-derived CDR1 and CDR2 are SNHLY and FYNNEI. Losses at the gene ends were 4 bases for V and 7 bases for J; bases not matched to a gene: 6. The CDR3 consists of 15 residues. CDR3 DNA sequence: TGTGCCAGCAGTGGTGGACTAGCGGGGGGTCGAGAGCAGTACTTC. It specifies CASSGGLAGGREQYF.

This chain links TRBV7-8 with TRBJ1-6; D is undetermined. The CDR3 has 17 amino acids. The V end was cut by 1 base, the J end by 4 bases, with 14 bases between. Germline CDR1 is SGHVS and CDR2 is FQNEAQ. The CDR3 protein is CASSLGLARDYNSPLHF. The CDR3 nucleotides read TGTGCCAGCAGCTTAGGGTTAGCCAGAGATTATAATTCACCCCTCCACTTT.

The chain is built from TRBV4-1 and TRBJ1-2; no definite D call. Trimming stripped 0 bases from V and 3 bases from J, with 5 bases between. This CDR3 has 13 residues. CDR1 and CDR2 from the germline V gene are MGHRA and YSYEKL. Here the CDR3 DNA reads TGCGCCAGCAGCCAAGATCCGTACTATGGCTACACCTTC. Translating gives CASSQDPYYGYTF.

The chain carries TRBV6-5 and TRBJ2-5; perhaps TRBD1 as D (6 bases). Judging by the DNA end, TRBJ2-7 fits better; the J call may be wrong. Germline-derived CDR1 and CDR2 are MNHEY and SVGAGI. The length of the CDR3 is 14 residues. This CDR3 is CASSYSRQVYEQYF. CDR3 in DNA: TGTGCCAGCAGTTACTCGCGACAGGTCTACGAGCAGTACTTC.

The V call is TRBV5-6, the J call TRBJ1-1, with 8 positions matching TRBD1. The CDR3 covers 16 residues. V trimming: 0 bases; J trimming: 1 base; junction bases outside the gene matches: 5. Germline loops: CDR1 SGHDT, CDR2 YYEEEE. CDR3 DNA: TGTGCCAGCAGCTTGGCGACAGGGGAGGAGAACACTGAAGCTTTCTTT. Translated, it gives CASSLATGEENTEAFF.

This clone was picked up a small number of times. The V and J genes are TRBV27 and TRBJ1-6; the D gene is possibly TRBD1 (6 bases). The CDR3 runs to 16 residues. The germline gives CDR1 MNHEY, CDR2 SMNVEV (reference sequence). V lost 2 bases to trimming and J lost 3 bases, with 11 bases between them. The DNA of the CDR3 is TGTGCCAGCAGTTTAGATCAGGGGCACTATAATTCACCCCTCCACTTT. It yields the protein CASSLDQGHYNSPLHF.

This clone is a singleton in its sample. V and J are TRBV11-3 and TRBJ2-2; 8 bases align to TRBD1. Germline V gene sequence: CDR1 SGHNT, CDR2 YENEEA. CDR3 length: 15 residues. With V trimmed by 5 bases and J by 7 bases, 9 bases remained unmatched. The CDR3 sequence is CASSHIGQGNGELFF. As DNA, the CDR3 is TGTGCCAGCAGCCACATCGGACAGGGCAACGGGGAGCTGTTTTTT. The variable domain in full, completed from reference TRBV11-3 and TRBJ2-2, reads EAGVVQSPRYKIIEKKQPVAFWCNPISGHNTLYWYLQNLGQGPELLIRYENEEAVDDSQLPKDRFSAERLKGVDSTLKIQPAELGDSAVYLCASSHIGQGNGELFFGEGSRLTVL.

V usage is TRBV27 and J usage is TRBJ2-7; 9 positions match TRBD2. From germline, CDR1 is MNHEY and CDR2 SMNVEV (reference sequence). This CDR3 has 14 residues. With 6 bases clipped from V and 2 bases from J, the junction kept 5 bases outside the gene matches. In DNA form, the CDR3 reads TGTGCCAGCAGCGATAGCGGGGGACCCTACGAGCAGTACTTC. It specifies CASSDSGGPYEQYF.

The chain employs TRBV5-4 and TRBJ2-2, with 7 positions matching TRBD1. This CDR3 contains 15 residues. Germline V CDR1 and CDR2: SGHNT, YYREEE (reference sequence). V shed 5 bases and J 3 bases; nucleotides not matched to a gene: 7. The CDR3 is CASRLGGQHTGELFF. The CDR3 bases are TGTGCCAGCAGACTAGGGGGACAGCACACCGGGGAGCTGTTTTTT.

This rearrangement joins TRBV4-2 to TRBJ1-6; 10 nucleotides line up with TRBD1. The CDR3 consists of 16 residues. V gave up 6 bases and J gave up 9 bases; unmatched junction bases: 11. Germline CDR1 and CDR2: LGHNA and YNFKEQ. The CDR3 region has the DNA TGTGCCAGCAGACCGACAGGGGGCCCCAACAGTTCACCCCTCCACTTT. Encoded protein: CASRPTGGPNSSPLHF.

The chain employs TRBV7-9 and TRBJ2-1, with 9 bases fitting TRBD1. Germline CDR1 and CDR2: SEHNR and FQNEAQ (reference sequence). The ends lost 4 bases at V and 1 base at J; junction bases unmatched: 8. CDR3 length equals 17 residues. CDR3 coding DNA: TGTGCCAGCAGCTCGACCAGGGACAGGGCATCCTACAATGAGCAGTTCTTC. This sequence encodes CASSSTRDRASYNEQFF.